The entry below describes one TCR beta chain. This clonotype was counted ten times or more. The antigen it binds to is not known. Base qualities were left out, and no much larger clone turns up one base away. CDR1 and CDR2 are read off the germline V gene as SGDLS and YYNGEE. Cut back by 0 bases and 0 bases, the V and J ends lie 3 bases apart. CDR3 length: 13 amino acids, cysteine to phenylalanine. Kept here is only the CDR3 DNA, which spans 39 bases and is read in frame from base 1. This sample is part of a study of Graves' ophthalmopathy and Graves' hyperthyroidism (dated 2018 in TCRdb). Regarding the study in general: Peripheral blood was collected before any treatment was given, at the time of initial diagnosis. The study used signatures of the TCR beta repertoire to tell Graves' ophthalmopathy apart from Graves' hyperthyroidism and to predict which patients would progress to ophthalmopathy. In total, some 140 blood samples were TCR-sequenced: approximately 40 ophthalmopathy, roughly 77 hyperthyroidism and roughly 17 hyperthyroidism-to-ophthalmopathy patients. To explore V-J signatures that separate ophthalmopathy from hyperthyroidism, a discovery set of about 96 patients was enrolled, consisting of more than 40 with ophthalmopathy and under 65 with stable hyperthyroidism. An independent validation cohort was composed of fewer than 20 hyperthyroidism patients and around 15 patients who later progressed from hyperthyroidism to ophthalmopathy. In several hyperthyroidism patients, the T-cell repertoires found in thyroid tissue were compared with those found in blood. Following sample collection, hyperthyroidism patients were given methimazole at a starting dose of 30 mg daily, and ophthalmopathy patients were given high-dose intravenous methylprednisolone. The 75 to 100 discovery patients were randomly split 7:3 into training and test sets.

For repertoire sequencing, the TCR beta CDR3 regions were amplified from RNA transcripts. A first-round RT-PCR used HTBI primers with the Qiagen OneStep RT-PCR kit, followed by a second-round multiplex PCR, size selection and purification. Sequencing of the libraries was carried out on an Illumina HiSeq2000 in paired-end mode with 100 bp reads. As for how the authors treated the data: SOAPnuke was used to process the reads, throwing out any read that had adapters, had uncalled bases, had a mean Phred below 15, or lacked an exact constant-primer or identifier match. COPE v1.2.5 was used to merge high-quality paired reads. Each unique nucleotide sequence was defined as a clonotype, and clonotypes were aligned to IMGT TRB V, D and J references with MiTCR v1.1. Only V-J combinations with frequency above 0.0001 were analysed, covering 98% to 99.2% of repertoires. For each V-J combination, a TCR clonal expansion and chaos score was defined as the ratio of F50 clonal expansion to chaos observed in the TCRdist matrix. Features were reduced by Welch's t-statistics and random forest to over 10 V-J combinations, which fed a naive Bayes classifier. The Morisita-Horn index was used to measure how similar the thyroid and blood repertoires were. In TCRdb, the public reads were trimmed at Q25 with fastp and aligned with MiXCR, with productive beta chains retained. CDR3 protein duplicates are merged, each entry listing the most common genes and DNA. The V and J calls follow TCRdb's processing rather than the paper's. In all, the sample holds 150,000 to 200,000 distinct CDR3 sequences, and under 45% of those were seen once. The top ten constitute 8% to 9% of the sample.

Ophthalmopathy patients had moderately to severely active disease, Clinical Activity Score of at least 3, NOSPECS grade of at least 4, and disease duration under 3 months. Patients were excluded if they had other autoimmune diseases, uncontrolled infections, pregnancy or lactation. Diagnosis was based on clinical symptoms, serum thyroxine, TRAb, thyroid ultrasound and orbital computed tomography. PBMCs were isolated from about 9.2 ml of fresh peripheral blood by Ficoll-Paque density gradient centrifugation. Total RNA was extracted using Trizol reagent, and RNA quality was checked on an Agilent 2100 Bioanalyzer. The paper's findings and limits, for the study overall: In validation, the model predicted ophthalmopathy progression with over 60% sensitivity and 72.22% specificity; about a dozen predicted patients were CT-confirmed with GO in a median of about 6.1 months. Sample size was not statistically predetermined, and group allocation was not concealed from the investigators. Among expanded thyroid clonotypes with frequency above 0.001, most also showed up in blood, which suggests that blood repertoires may reflect the thyroid immune response. In cross-validation, the 13-signature model distinguished ophthalmopathy from stable hyperthyroidism with approximately 90% sensitivity and 81.08% specificity, and in the test set the corresponding values were approximately 80% and 75%.

Here the chain combines TRBV9 and TRBJ1-1; confidence is insufficient to name the D gene. The receptor was derived from a man aged 25-40 years with Graves' ophthalmopathy. Donor details come from another sample of the same person, matched by shared clones. Material: peripheral blood. The DNA sequence is TGTGCCAGCAGCGTAGCCATGAACACTGAAGCTTTCTTT. Translated, this gives CASSVAMNTEAFF.